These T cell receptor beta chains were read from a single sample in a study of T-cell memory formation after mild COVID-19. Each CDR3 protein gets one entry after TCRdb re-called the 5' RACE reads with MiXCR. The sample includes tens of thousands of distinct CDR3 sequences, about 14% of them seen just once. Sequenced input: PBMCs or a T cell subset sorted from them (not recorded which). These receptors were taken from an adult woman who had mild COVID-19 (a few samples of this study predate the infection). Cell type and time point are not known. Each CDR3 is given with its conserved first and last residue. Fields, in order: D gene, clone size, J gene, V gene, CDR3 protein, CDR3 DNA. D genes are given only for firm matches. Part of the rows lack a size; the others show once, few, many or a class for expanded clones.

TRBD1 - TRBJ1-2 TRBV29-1 CSVAGGPGEGYGYTF TGCAGCGTTGCAGGGGGGCCAGGGGAAGGCTATGGCTACACCTTC
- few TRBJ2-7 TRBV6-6 CASSYSEGGSSYEQYF TGTGCCAGCAGTTACTCGGAAGGGGGGAGCTCCTACGAGCAGTACTTC
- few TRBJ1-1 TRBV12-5 CASGLGMTNTEAFF TGTGCTAGTGGTCTCGGGATGACGAACACTGAAGCTTTCTTT
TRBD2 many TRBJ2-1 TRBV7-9 CASSLEAGDEQFF TGTGCCAGCAGCCTAGAAGCGGGAGATGAGCAGTTCTTC
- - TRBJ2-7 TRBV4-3 CASSLSRTGYEKYF TGCGCCAGCAGCCTCTCCCGTACAGGTTACGAGAAGTACTTC
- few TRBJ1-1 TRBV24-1 CATNKYRRGTEAFF TGTGCCACAAATAAGTATCGGCGGGGCACTGAAGCTTTCTTT
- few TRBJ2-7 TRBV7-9 CASSSPLIAVQYF TGTGCCAGCAGCTCCCCTTTAATAGCGGTGCAGTACTTC
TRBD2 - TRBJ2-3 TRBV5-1 CASSLDAAGRTDTQYF TGCGCCAGCAGCTTGGACGCAGCGGGGCGGACAGATACGCAGTATTTT
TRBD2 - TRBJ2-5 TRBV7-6 CASSLDAGRAGETQYF TGTGCCAGCAGCTTAGATGCGGGGAGGGCCGGAGAGACCCAGTACTTC
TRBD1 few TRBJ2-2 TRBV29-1 CSVEDEGGTTGTGELFF TGCAGCGTTGAAGATGAAGGGGGCACCACGGGCACCGGGGAGCTGTTTTTT
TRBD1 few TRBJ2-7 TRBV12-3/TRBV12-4 CASSLAMGQGGYEQYF TGTGCCAGCAGTTTAGCGATGGGACAGGGGGGCTACGAGCAGTACTTC